A selection of T cell receptor beta chains follows, all from one sample in a study of blood T cell repertoires in COVID-19. The protocol was immunoSEQ multiplex PCR, while the TCRdb copy is restricted to in-frame clones and leaves out a portion. Altogether roughly 380,000 clones are present, 70% to 90% being singletons, with the ten largest covering 1% to 1.5%. Sample: PBMCs or T cells enriched from blood (not recorded which). The receptors stem from a man between 25 and 39 years old who had recovered from COVID-19. Each CDR3 is given with its conserved first and last residue. Each record gives: clone size, D gene, V gene, J gene, CDR3 DNA, CDR3 protein. D genes are given only for firm matches. The size of a clone is reported for some rows only, either as once, few or many, or as a class for expanded clones.

.,.,TRBV7-9,TRBJ2-2,TGTGCCAGCAGCAATAGACAGTTGAACACCGGGGAGCTGTTTTTT,CASSNRQLNTGELFF
.,TRBD1,TRBV12-3/TRBV12-4,TRBJ1-2,TGTGCCAGCAGTAACAGGGGAAGAGGTGGCTACACCTTC,CASSNRGRGGYTF
once,.,TRBV25-1,TRBJ2-7,TGTGCCAGCAGTTACGGAACAGGGATCTACGAGCAGTACTTC,CASSYGTGIYEQYF
once,.,TRBV5-4,TRBJ1-1,TGTGCCAGCAGCACCGGACAGTGGAGTAACACTGAAGCTTTCTTT,CASSTGQWSNTEAFF
.,.,TRBV7-8,TRBJ1-2,TGTGCCAGCAGCCCGATCGTAGGACTCTATGGCTACACCTTC,CASSPIVGLYGYTF
.,TRBD1,TRBV6-1,TRBJ1-6,TGTGCCAGCAGTGACAGGGGGCTTTCACCCCTCCACTTT,CASSDRGLSPLHF
.,TRBD1,TRBV5-1,TRBJ2-2,TGCGCCAGCAGCACCGGACAGGCGAACACCGGGGAGCTGTTTTTT,CASSTGQANTGELFF
.,TRBD1,TRBV3-1/TRBV3-2,TRBJ1-1,TGTGCCAGCAGCCAGGCCCCCCGGACAGGGTCTGAAGCTTTCTTT,CASSQAPRTGSEAFF
.,.,TRBV7-2,TRBJ1-5,TGTGCCAGCAGCTTTGGGGGGACCGGCAATCAGCCCCAGCATTTT,CASSFGGTGNQPQHF
.,.,TRBV3-1/TRBV3-2,TRBJ1-1,TGTGCCAGCAGCCAAGCCGGGGGGAACACTGAAGCTTTCTTT,CASSQAGGNTEAFF
.,.,TRBV11-1,TRBJ1-1,TGTGCCAGCAGCTCGCGGCCCAGCATGATGAACACTGAAGCTTTCTTT,CASSSRPSMMNTEAFF